There are many counts of the clone carrying this TCR beta chain. The antigen remains unidentified. V was trimmed by 0 bases and J by 8 bases, leaving 8 bases between them. The CDR3 is 13 residues long. CDR1 MNHEY and CDR2 SVGAGI come from the germline V gene. This entry is derived from a study of regulatory T cells in long-lasting Graves disease. About the research overall: The criterion for persistent Graves' disease was over 5 years of antithyroid drugs with positive TSH receptor antibodies. Study results and limitations: For persistent Graves' patients, TCR diversity was lower than for newly diagnosed ones.

Building of the TCR beta libraries involved iRepertoire HTBI primers and Arm-PCR of CDR3 regions. TCRdb passed the multiplex PCR reads through MiXCR, listing each CDR3 protein once. The sample has 400,000 to 500,000 distinct CDR3 sequences, 20% to 25% seen once. Sample time point: persistent/refractory GD, antithyroid drugs over 5 years with positive TRAb. Extracted PBMC RNA gave rise to the TCR library. V gene TRBV6-5 combines with J gene TRBJ1-5; possible D gene TRBD1, 5 bases. The input for sequencing was peripheral blood mononuclear cells (PBMCs), taken when the disease was refractory, from a patient treated with antithyroid drugs. The origin of this receptor is a female donor with Graves disease. This CDR3 is CASSYSRGEPQHF. The CDR3 DNA follows: TGTGCCAGCAGTTACTCGCGGGGGGAGCCCCAGCATTTT.